This T cell receptor (beta chain) is drawn from a study of blood T cells in healthy people across ages. The V gene's germline CDR1 is MNHEY and CDR2 SMNVEV (reference sequence). There are 14 residues in the CDR3. A second PCR, run for about 7 to 11 cycles, used a sample-barcoded 5' primer plus a J-beta primer mix. Using its own MiXCR run on the 5' RACE reads, TCRdb lists one record per CDR3 protein. The table shows some 550,000 distinct CDR3 sequences, with around half occurring only once. The chain joins TRBV27 to TRBJ2-7; either TRBD1 or TRBD2 may fit D (5 bases each). Matching the DNA end better, TRBJ2-1 makes the J call doubtful. Sample: blood. The sequence was obtained from a man at least 80 years old in good health. CDR3 protein: CASSFSGRQYEQFF. The DNA for the CDR3 is TGTGCCAGCAGTTTTTCGGGACGGCAATACGAGCAGTTCTTC.